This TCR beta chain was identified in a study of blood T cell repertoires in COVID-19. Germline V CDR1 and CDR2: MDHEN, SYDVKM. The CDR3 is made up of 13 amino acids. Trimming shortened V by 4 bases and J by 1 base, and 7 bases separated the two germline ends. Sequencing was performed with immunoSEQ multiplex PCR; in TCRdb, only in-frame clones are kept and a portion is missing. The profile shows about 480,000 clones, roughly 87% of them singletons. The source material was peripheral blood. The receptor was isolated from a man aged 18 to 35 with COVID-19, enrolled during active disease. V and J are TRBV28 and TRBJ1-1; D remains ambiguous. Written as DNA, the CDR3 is TGTGCCAGCAGTTCGAGTGGGAACACTGAAGCTTTCTTT. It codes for CASSSSGNTEAFF.